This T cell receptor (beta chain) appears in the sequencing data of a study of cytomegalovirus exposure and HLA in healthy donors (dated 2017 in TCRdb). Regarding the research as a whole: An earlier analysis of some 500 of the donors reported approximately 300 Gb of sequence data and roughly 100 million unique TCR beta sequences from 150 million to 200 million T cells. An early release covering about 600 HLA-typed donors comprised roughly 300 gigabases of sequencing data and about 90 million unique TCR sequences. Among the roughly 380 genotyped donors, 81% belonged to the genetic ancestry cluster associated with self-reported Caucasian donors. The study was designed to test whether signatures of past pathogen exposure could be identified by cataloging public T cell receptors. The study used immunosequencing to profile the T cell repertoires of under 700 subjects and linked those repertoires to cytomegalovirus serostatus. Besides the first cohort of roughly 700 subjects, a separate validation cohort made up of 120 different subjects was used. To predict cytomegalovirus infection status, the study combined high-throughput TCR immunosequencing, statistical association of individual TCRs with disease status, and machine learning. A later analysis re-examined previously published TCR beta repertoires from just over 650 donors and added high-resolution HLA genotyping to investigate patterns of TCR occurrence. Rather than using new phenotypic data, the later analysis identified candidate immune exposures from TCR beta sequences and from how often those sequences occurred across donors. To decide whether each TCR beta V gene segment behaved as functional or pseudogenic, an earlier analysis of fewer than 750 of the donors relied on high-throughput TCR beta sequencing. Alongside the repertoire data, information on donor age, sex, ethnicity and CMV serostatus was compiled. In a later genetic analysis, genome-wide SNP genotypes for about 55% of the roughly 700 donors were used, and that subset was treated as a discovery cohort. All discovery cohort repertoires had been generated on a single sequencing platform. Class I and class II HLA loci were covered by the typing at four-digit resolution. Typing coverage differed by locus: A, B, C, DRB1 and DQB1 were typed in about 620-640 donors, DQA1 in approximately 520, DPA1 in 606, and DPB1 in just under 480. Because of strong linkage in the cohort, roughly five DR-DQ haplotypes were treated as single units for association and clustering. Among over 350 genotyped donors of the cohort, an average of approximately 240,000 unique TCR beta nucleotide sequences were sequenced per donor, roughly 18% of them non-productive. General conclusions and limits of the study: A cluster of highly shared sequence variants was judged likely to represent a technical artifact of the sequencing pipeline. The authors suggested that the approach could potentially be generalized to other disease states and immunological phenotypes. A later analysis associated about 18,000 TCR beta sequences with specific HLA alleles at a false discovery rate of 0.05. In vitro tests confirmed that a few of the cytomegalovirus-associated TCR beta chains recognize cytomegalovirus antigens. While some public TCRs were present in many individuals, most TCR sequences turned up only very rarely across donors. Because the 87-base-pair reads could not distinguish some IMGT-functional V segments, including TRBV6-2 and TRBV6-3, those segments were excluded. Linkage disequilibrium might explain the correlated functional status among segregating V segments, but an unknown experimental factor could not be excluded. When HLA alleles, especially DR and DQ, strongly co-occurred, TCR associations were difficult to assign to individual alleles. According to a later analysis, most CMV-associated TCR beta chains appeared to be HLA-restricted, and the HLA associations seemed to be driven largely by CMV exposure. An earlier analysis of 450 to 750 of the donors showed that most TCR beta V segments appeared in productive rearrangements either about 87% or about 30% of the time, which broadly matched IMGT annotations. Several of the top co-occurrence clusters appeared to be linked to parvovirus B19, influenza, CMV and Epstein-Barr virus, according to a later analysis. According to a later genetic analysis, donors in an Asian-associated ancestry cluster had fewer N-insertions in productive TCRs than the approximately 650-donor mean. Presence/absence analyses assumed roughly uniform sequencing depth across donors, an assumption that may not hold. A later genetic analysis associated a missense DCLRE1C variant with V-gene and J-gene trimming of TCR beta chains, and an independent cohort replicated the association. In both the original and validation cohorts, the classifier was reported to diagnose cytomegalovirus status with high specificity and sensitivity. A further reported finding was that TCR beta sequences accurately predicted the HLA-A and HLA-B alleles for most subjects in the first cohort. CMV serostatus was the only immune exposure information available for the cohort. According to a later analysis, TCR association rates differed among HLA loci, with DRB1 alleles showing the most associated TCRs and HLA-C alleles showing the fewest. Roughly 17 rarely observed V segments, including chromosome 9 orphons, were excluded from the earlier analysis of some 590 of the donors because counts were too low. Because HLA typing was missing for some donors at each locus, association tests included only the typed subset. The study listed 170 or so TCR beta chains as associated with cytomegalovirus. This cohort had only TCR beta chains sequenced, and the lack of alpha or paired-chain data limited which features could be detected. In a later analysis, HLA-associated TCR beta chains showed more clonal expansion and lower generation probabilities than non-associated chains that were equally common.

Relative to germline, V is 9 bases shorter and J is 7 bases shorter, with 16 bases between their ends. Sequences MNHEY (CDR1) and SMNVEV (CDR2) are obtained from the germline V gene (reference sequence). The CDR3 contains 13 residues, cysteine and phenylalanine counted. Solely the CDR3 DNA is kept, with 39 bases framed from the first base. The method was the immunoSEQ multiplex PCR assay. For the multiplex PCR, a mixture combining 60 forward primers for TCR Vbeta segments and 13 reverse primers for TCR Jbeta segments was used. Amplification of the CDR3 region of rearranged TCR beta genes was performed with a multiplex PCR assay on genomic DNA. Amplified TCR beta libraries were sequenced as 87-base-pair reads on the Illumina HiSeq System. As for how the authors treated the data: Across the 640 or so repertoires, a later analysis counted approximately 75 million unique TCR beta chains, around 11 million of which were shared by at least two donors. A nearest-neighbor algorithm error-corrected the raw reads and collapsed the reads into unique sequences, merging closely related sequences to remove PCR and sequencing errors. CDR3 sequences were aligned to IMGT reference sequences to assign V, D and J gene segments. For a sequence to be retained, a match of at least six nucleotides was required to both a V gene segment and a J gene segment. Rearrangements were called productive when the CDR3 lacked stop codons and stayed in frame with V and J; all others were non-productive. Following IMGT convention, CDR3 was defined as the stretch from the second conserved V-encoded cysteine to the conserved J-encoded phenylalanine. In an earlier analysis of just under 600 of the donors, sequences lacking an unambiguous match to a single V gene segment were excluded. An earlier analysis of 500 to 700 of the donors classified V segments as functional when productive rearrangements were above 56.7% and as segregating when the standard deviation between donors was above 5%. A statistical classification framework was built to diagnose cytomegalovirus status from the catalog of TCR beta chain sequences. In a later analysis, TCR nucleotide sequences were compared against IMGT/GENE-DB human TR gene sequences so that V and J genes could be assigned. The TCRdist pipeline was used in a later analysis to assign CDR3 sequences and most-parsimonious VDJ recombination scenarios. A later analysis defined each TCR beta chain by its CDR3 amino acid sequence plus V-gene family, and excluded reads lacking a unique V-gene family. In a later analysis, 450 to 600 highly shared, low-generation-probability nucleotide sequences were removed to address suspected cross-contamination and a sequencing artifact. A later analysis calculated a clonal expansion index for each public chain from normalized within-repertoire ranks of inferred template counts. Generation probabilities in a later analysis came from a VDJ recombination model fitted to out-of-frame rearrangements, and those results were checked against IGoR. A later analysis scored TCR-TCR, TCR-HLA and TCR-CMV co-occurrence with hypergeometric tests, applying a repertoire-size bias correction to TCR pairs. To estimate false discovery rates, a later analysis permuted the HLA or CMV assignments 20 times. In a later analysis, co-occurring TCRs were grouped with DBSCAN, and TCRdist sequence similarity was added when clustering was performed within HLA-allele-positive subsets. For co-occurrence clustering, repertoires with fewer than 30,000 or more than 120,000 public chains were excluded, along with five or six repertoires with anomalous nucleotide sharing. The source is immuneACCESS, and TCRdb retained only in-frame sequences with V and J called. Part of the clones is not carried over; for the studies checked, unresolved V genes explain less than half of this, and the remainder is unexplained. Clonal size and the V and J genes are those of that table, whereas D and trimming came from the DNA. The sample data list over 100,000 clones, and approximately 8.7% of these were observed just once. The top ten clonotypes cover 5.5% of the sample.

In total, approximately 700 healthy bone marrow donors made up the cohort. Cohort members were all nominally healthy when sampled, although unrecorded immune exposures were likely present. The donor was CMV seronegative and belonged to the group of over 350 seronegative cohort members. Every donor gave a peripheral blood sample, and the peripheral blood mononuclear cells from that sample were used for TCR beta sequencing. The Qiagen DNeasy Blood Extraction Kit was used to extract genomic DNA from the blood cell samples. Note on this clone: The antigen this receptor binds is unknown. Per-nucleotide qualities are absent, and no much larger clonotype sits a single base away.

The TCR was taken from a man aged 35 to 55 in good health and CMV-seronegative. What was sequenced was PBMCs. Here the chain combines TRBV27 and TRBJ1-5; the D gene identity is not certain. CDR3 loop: CASAGNAGQPQHF. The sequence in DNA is TGTGCCAGTGCAGGAAACGCTGGGCAGCCCCAGCATTTT.